This T cell receptor beta chain was obtained from a study of blood T cell repertoires in COVID-19. Assay: immunoSEQ multiplex PCR; the TCRdb copy retains only in-frame clones and omits some. The top ten hold less than 2% of the sample, which has more than 200,000 clones, about four fifths seen once. Which cohort a participant joined came from the clinical history participants gave. Germline V gene lookup returns CDR1 LNHDA and CDR2 SQIVND (reference sequence). The CDR3 has 13 residues. Trimming took 5 bases from V and 5 from J, leaving 10 bases between them. The V call is TRBV19, the J call TRBJ1-5; perhaps TRBD1 as D (6 bases). Sequencing used PBMCs or T cells enriched from blood (not recorded which). The sequence was obtained from a man between 60 and 75 years old who had recovered from COVID-19. The CDR3 here is CASSQYRDQPQHF. CDR3 sequence (DNA): TGTGCCAGTAGTCAGTACAGGGATCAGCCCCAGCATTTT. The full variable domain, its missing parts supplied by reference TRBV19 and TRBJ1-5, is DGGITQSPKYLFRKEGQNVTLSCEQNLNHDAMYWYRQDPGQGLRLIYYSQIVNDFQKGDIAEGYSVSREKKESFPLTVTSAQKNPTAFYLCASSQYRDQPQHFGDGTRLSIL.